Included here is one TCR beta chain sequence, with context. Germline values: CDR1 SGDLS, CDR2 YYNGEE. CDR3 length: 16 residues. The junction had 5 bases not matched to a gene; V was cut back by 2 bases and J by 3 bases. The table came from immunoSEQ multiplex PCR; TCRdb's copy has only in-frame clones and leaves some out. Recorded here are 150,000 to 200,000 clones; the top ten clones represent 2% to 2.5%. The data were obtained in a study of control samples from healthy donors and cancer patients. The specimen sequenced was blood. The sequence came from a woman aged 30 to 39 in good health. This chain connects TRBV9 to TRBJ2-1; 10 positions agree with TRBD2. The CDR3: CASSVTSGHNYNEQFF. The DNA for the CDR3 is TGTGCCAGCAGCGTGACTAGCGGGCACAACTACAATGAGCAGTTCTTC.